The 22 T cell receptor beta chains below all came from one sample that was sequenced in a study of cytomegalovirus exposure and HLA in healthy donors. PCR used 60 Vbeta primers and 13 Jbeta primers. TCRdb's copy holds only in-frame clones and misses some; the assay was immunoSEQ multiplex PCR. The table includes under 250,000 clones, 78% detected once. The sequenced material came from PBMCs. These receptors came from a male donor in good health and CMV-seronegative.

The J gene is TRBJ2-5, the V gene TRBV5-1; possibly TRBD1 for D (5 bases). Trimming removed 3 bases at V and 7 bases at J, with 19 bases between. Germline CDR1 reads SGHRS; CDR2 reads YFSETQ. CDR3 size: 15 residues. The CDR3 is CASSYVEGQSGTQYF. As DNA, the CDR3 is TGCGCCAGCAGCTATGTTGAAGGACAATCCGGGACCCAGTACTTC.

The chain links TRBV28 to TRBJ1-4; TRBD1 matches 9 bases. Germline-derived CDR1 and CDR2 are MDHEN and SYDVKM. Trimming took 6 bases from V and 8 from J; bases not matched to a gene: 13. The CDR3 runs 16 residues. CDR3 in amino acids: CASRSPLGQGNEKLFF. CDR3 DNA sequence: TGTGCCAGCAGATCCCCCTTGGGACAGGGAAACGAAAAACTGTTTTTT.

The chain couples TRBV6-4 to TRBJ2-3, with D tentatively TRBD2 (7 bases). In germline, CDR1 is MRHNA, CDR2 SNTAGT. The CDR3 has 15 residues. Trimming took 0 bases from V and 4 from J, leaving 11 bases between them. The CDR3 DNA reads as TGTGCCAGCAGTGACTCGGGAGGGGGTCCAGATACGCAGTATTTT. It yields the protein CASSDSGGGPDTQYF.

The genes are TRBV10-3 and TRBJ2-1; 11 positions agree with TRBD1. The CDR3 is 13 residues long. The V and J ends lost 11 bases and 5 bases, in that order; junction bases with no gene match: 5. In germline, CDR1 is ENHRY, CDR2 SYGVKD. CDR3 loop: CAVGTGGDNEQFF. The CDR3 DNA is TGTGCCGTCGGGACAGGGGGGGACAATGAGCAGTTCTTC.

This clone occurred a few times. The chain has TRBV5-4 and TRBJ1-2, with D tentatively TRBD1 (6 bases). Trimming stripped 8 bases from V and 0 bases from J, with 14 bases between. The CDR3 spans 14 residues. The V gene's germline CDR1 is SGHNT and CDR2 YYREEE (reference sequence). Here the CDR3 reads CASVAGASNYGYTF. For the CDR3, the DNA is TGTGCCAGTGTCGCAGGGGCATCTAACTATGGCTACACCTTC.

This rearrangement joins TRBV6-1 to TRBJ2-7, with 9 positions matching TRBD1. The J segment lost 2 bases and the V segment lost 7 bases, leaving 9 bases of the junction unmatched. The CDR3 contains 15 residues. Germline values: CDR1 MNHNS, CDR2 SASEGT. Here the CDR3 DNA reads TGTGCCAGCACGCGCGGGGACAGGGTAACCTACGAGCAGTACTTC. The encoded protein is CASTRGDRVTYEQYF.

This clone appeared once. This chain joins TRBV5-1 and TRBJ2-7; TRBD2 matches 8 bases. This CDR3 region has 15 residues. The junction had 6 bases not matched to a gene; V was cut back by 0 bases and J by 4 bases. Germline values: CDR1 SGHRS, CDR2 YFSETQ. The CDR3 is CASSLEVSGTYEQYF. CDR3 DNA sequence: TGCGCCAGCAGCTTGGAAGTTAGCGGGACTTACGAGCAGTACTTC.

The chain is built from TRBV7-2 and TRBJ2-5, with a tentative D call TRBD2 (6 bases). Judging by the DNA end, TRBJ2-7 fits better; the J call may be wrong. Germline lookup yields CDR1 SGHTA and CDR2 FQGNSA. This CDR3 region has 15 residues. The CDR3 spells CASSLDSRDRHEQYF. The CDR3 coding sequence is TGTGCCAGCAGCTTAGATTCGCGGGACCGTCACGAGCAGTACTTC.

The chain recombines TRBV11-3 with TRBJ1-4; 7 bases map to TRBD1. The germline V gene has CDR1 SGHNT and CDR2 YENEEA. Trimming took 0 bases from V and 8 from J; bases not matched to a gene: 15. This CDR3 is 18 amino acids long. This CDR3 is CASSLDFGTAGRGEKLFF. The CDR3 region has the DNA TGTGCCAGCAGCTTAGATTTCGGGACAGCAGGGCGAGGGGAAAAACTGTTTTTT. Full variable domain (rest looked up from reference TRBV11-3 and TRBJ1-4): EAGVVQSPRYKIIEKKQPVAFWCNPISGHNTLYWYLQNLGQGPELLIRYENEEAVDDSQLPKDRFSAERLKGVDSTLKIQPAELGDSAVYLCASSLDFGTAGRGEKLFFGSGTQLSVL.

V gene TRBV7-9 combines with J gene TRBJ2-7; perhaps TRBD1 as D (6 bases). There are 14 residues in the CDR3. Germline lookup yields CDR1 SEHNR and CDR2 FQNEAQ (reference sequence). V lost 5 bases, J lost 2 bases, and 13 bases lay in between. Here the CDR3 DNA reads TGTGCCAGCAGCCCAGGGGAGTGGACCTACGAGCAGTACTTC. It specifies CASSPGEWTYEQYF.

The chain is built from TRBV9 and TRBJ2-7; a possible D gene is TRBD2 (6 bases). CDR1 SGDLS and CDR2 YYNGEE come from the germline V gene. Deletions cut 4 bases from V and 0 bases from J, with 11 bases between. This CDR3 spans 14 amino acids. The CDR3: CASSQGLSSYEQYF. The CDR3 DNA sequence: TGTGCCAGCAGCCAGGGACTGAGCTCCTACGAGCAGTACTTC.

This chain links TRBV27 with TRBJ2-1; 8 nucleotides line up with TRBD2. V was clipped by 5 bases and J by 4 bases; unmatched bases: 13. The CDR3 spans 17 residues. Germline assignment: CDR1 MNHEY and CDR2 SMNVEV (reference sequence). This CDR3 reads CASSTRLATPSYNEQFF. DNA for the CDR3: TGTGCCAGCAGTACTCGACTAGCGACGCCGTCTTACAATGAGCAGTTCTTC.

This chain uses TRBV5-8 with TRBJ2-1; TRBD2 matches at 13 bases. The germline gives CDR1 SGHTS, CDR2 YDEGEE. Trimming cost V 4 bases and J 5 bases; bases outside gene matches: 9. CDR3 size: 17 residues. In nucleotides, the CDR3 is TGTGCCAGCAGCGAACTAGCGGGAGGGACGTCTGACAATGAGCAGTTCTTC. This gives the protein CASSELAGGTSDNEQFF. Full variable domain (remainder filled in from reference TRBV5-8 and TRBJ2-1): EAGVTQSPTHLIKTRGQQATLRCSPISGHTSVYWYQQALGLGLQFLLWYDEGEERNRGNFPPRFSGRQFPNYSSELNVNALELEDSALYLCASSELAGGTSDNEQFFGPGTRLTVL.

As concerns this clone: Other DNA sequences from this sample encode an identical CDR3 as well. V and J are TRBV19 and TRBJ2-7; TRBD1 matches 11 bases. This CDR3 is built from 14 residues. The germline gives CDR1 LNHDA, CDR2 SQIVND (reference sequence). Losses at the gene ends were 3 bases for V and 2 bases for J; bases not matched to a gene: 0. CDR3 protein: CASSMGQGAYEQYF. CDR3 bases: TGTGCCAGTAGTATGGGACAGGGGGCCTACGAGCAGTACTTC.

The chain combines TRBV19 with TRBJ2-3, with 9 bases identical to TRBD1. From germline, CDR1 is LNHDA and CDR2 SQIVND (reference sequence). V dropped 4 bases and J dropped 5; count of bases not matched to a gene: 10. The CDR3 has 16 residues. For the CDR3, the DNA is TGTGCCAGTAGTACTACCGGGACAGGGTTCCAAGATACGCAGTATTTT. It yields the protein CASSTTGTGFQDTQYF.

The chain recombines TRBV11-2 with TRBJ2-3; 8 nucleotides align to TRBD1. The CDR3 has 15 amino acids. Per the germline V gene, CDR1 is SGHAT and CDR2 is FQNNGV. Unmatched junction bases numbered 2, after V lost 2 bases and J lost 1 base. The CDR3 spells CASSLRQGRTDTQYF. CDR3 nucleotides: TGTGCCAGCAGCTTACGACAGGGGCGCACAGATACGCAGTATTTT.

V is TRBV7-9 and J is TRBJ2-5, with a weak D call TRBD1 (5 bases). The CDR3 is 13 residues long. Germline CDR1 reads SEHNR; CDR2 reads FQNEAQ (reference sequence). Trimming removed 4 bases at V and 5 bases at J, with 11 bases between. The CDR3 sequence: CASSSDTRETQYF. CDR3 nucleotides: TGTGCCAGCAGCTCGGACACTCGGGAGACCCAGTACTTC.

V gene TRBV5-6 combines with J gene TRBJ1-2; D is ambiguous. The CDR3 totals 13 residues. The V end was cut by 0 bases, the J end by 5 bases, with 8 bases between. CDR1 and CDR2 from the germline V gene are SGHDT and YYEEEE. The CDR3 bases are TGTGCCAGCAGCTTGGCCCCCTCGTATGGCTACACCTTC. Translating gives CASSLAPSYGYTF.

This rearrangement joins TRBV11-2 to TRBJ1-5; D gene unclear. Germline V gene lookup returns CDR1 SGHAT and CDR2 FQNNGV. The CDR3 is made up of 13 amino acids. Deletions cut 0 bases from V and 5 bases from J, with 5 bases between. The CDR3 protein is CASSLEADQPQHF. The CDR3 DNA reads TGTGCCAGCAGCTTAGAGGCGGATCAGCCCCAGCATTTT.

This chain links TRBV27 with TRBJ1-5; 9 nucleotides agree with TRBD1. CDR1 and CDR2 (germline): MNHEY, SMNVEV (reference sequence). The CDR3 contains 16 residues. Trimming removed 5 bases from V and 3 bases from J; junction bases left unmatched: 8. The CDR3 spells CASSPLRTGDNQPQHF. The CDR3 nucleotides read TGTGCCAGCAGTCCTCTCCGGACAGGGGACAATCAGCCCCAGCATTTT.

The genes are TRBV27 and TRBJ2-3; 9 bases agree with TRBD2. CDR1 and CDR2 (germline): MNHEY, SMNVEV (reference sequence). J lost 2 bases, V lost 2 bases, and 5 bases had no gene match. The CDR3 extends over 16 amino acids. This chain's CDR3 is CASSLGVAGATDTQYF. CDR3 DNA sequence: TGTGCCAGCAGTTTAGGGGTAGCGGGAGCCACAGATACGCAGTATTTT.

This chain links TRBV4-2 with TRBJ2-1; D remains unclear. The CDR3 runs to 13 residues. V was cut by 3 bases and J by 6 bases, with 9 bases left in between. The germline CDR1 and CDR2 sequences are LGHNA and YNFKEQ. In DNA form, the CDR3 reads TGTGCCAGCAGCCACTCTAGAGGCAATGAGCAGTTCTTC. This encodes CASSHSRGNEQFF.